This record looks at one T cell receptor (beta chain) sequence and its context. This specimen comes from a study of patients and donors after allogeneic stem cell transplantation. TCRdb reprocessed the RT-PCR reads with MiXCR, giving one entry per CDR3 protein. The table shows some 960,000 distinct CDR3 sequences, with over 15% occurring only once. The sequence was obtained from a human donor who was either an allogeneic HSCT recipient or a stem cell or donor lymphocyte infusion donor (not recorded which). It is not recorded whose cells these are; they may come from a transplant donor. Input material: blood, either unsorted or a sorted T cell fraction (not recorded which).

CDR3 in amino acids: CASSRDRVAGNTIYF. In DNA, the CDR3 is TGTGCCAGCAGTCGGGACAGGGTGGCTGGAAACACCATATATTTT. The chain carries TRBV7-6 and TRBJ1-3; TRBD1 aligns across 9 bases. V shed 6 bases, J shed 2 bases, and the junction held 5 bases outside the gene matches. Per the germline V gene, CDR1 is SGHVS and CDR2 is FNYEAQ. This CDR3 has 15 residues.